Following are 15 T cell receptor beta chains from one sample sequenced in a study of neurological immune-mediated disorders (dated 2019 in TCRdb). The library was built by means of 5' RACE. Data came from an Illumina HiSeq 2500. TCRdb reworked the public reads: Q25 trimming with fastp, MiXCR clone assembly, productive beta chains retained. Every CDR3 protein is listed once, alongside the most common genes and DNA of its rows. Within this sample are roughly 31,000 distinct CDR3 sequences, with approximately 20% of them counted one time only. 25% to 30% of the sample belongs to the ten largest clones. Material: CD4+ T cells from blood. These receptor sequences come from a man aged 45-60 years with HTLV-1-associated myelopathy (HAM/TSP).

The DNA for the CDR3 is TGTGCCAGCAGCATGCGGGACAAGCGCTTAGACGAGCAGTACTTC. Residues: CASSMRDKRLDEQYF. The chain recombines TRBV11-1 with TRBJ2-7; D is possibly TRBD1 or TRBD2 (6 bases each). Trimming stripped 5 bases from V and 5 bases from J, with 19 bases between. Germline lookup yields CDR1 SGHAT and CDR2 FQDESV (reference sequence). The CDR3 totals 15 residues. The full variable domain, in which reference TRBV11-1 and TRBJ2-7 provide the parts outside the CDR3, is EAEVAQSPRYKITEKSQAVAFWCDPISGHATLYWYRQILGQGPELLVQFQDESVVDDSQLPKDRFSAERLKGVDSTLKIQPAELGDSAMYLCASSMRDKRLDEQYFGPGTRLTVT.

The rearrangement uses TRBV19 and TRBJ2-7; no reliable D call. V lost 5 bases, J lost 0 bases, and 11 bases lay in between. The CDR3 totals 14 residues. Per the germline V gene, CDR1 is LNHDA and CDR2 is SQIVND (reference sequence). CDR3: CASSVGRDSYEQYF. As DNA, the CDR3 is TGTGCCAGTAGTGTGGGAAGGGACTCCTACGAGCAGTACTTC.

This clonotype showed up many times. The CDR3 loop is CASSLREGDTQYF. In nucleotides, the CDR3 is TGTGCCAGCAGCTTACGGGAGGGGGATACGCAGTATTTT. The V and J genes are TRBV7-3 and TRBJ2-3; 8 bases align to TRBD2. CDR1 SGHTA and CDR2 FQGTGA come from the germline V gene. With V trimmed by 2 bases and J by 6 bases, 1 base remained unmatched. This CDR3 comprises 13 residues.

Judged by abundance, this clonotype is medium-sized. The chain joins TRBV9 to TRBJ1-4, with TRBD1 identical over 9 bases. Germline V lookup: CDR1 SGDLS, CDR2 YYNGEE. With V trimmed by 3 bases and J by 9 bases, 9 bases remained unmatched. This CDR3 region has 15 residues. Here the CDR3 DNA reads TGTGCCAGCAGCGAGCGGATCGGACAGGGGAAAAAACTGTTTTTT. It yields the protein CASSERIGQGKKLFF.

The chain has TRBV3-1 and TRBJ1-5; D possibly corresponds to TRBD1 (5 bases). This CDR3 has 13 amino acids. Germline CDR1 reads LGHDT; CDR2 reads YNNKEL (reference sequence). The germline V and J ends were trimmed by 6 bases and 7 bases, with 13 bases remaining between them. The CDR3 bases are TGTGCCAGCAGTGCGACCGGGGGACAGCCCCAGCATTTT. Translated, it gives CASSATGGQPQHF.

This clonotype was detected ten times or more. The rearrangement uses TRBV5-1 and TRBJ1-1; D uncertain. This CDR3 region has 18 residues. V lost 1 base and J lost 1, with 20 bases in between. The germline V gene has CDR1 SGHRS and CDR2 YFSETQ. CDR3: CASSLNGLGHGSNTEAFF. DNA of the CDR3: TGCGCCAGCAGCTTGAACGGTTTGGGCCACGGATCGAACACTGAAGCTTTCTTT.

Here the CDR3 reads CASSTDATNEKLFF. The CDR3 nucleotides read TGTGCCAGCAGCACGGATGCAACTAATGAAAAACTGTTTTTT. The chain has TRBV7-9 and TRBJ1-4, with no clear D. The CDR3 is 14 residues long. Germline CDR1 and CDR2: SEHNR and FQNEAQ (reference sequence). The V end lost 5 bases, the J end lost 0 bases, and 7 bases lay between the germline ends.

This sequence joins TRBV19 and TRBJ2-1, with 7 bases lining up with TRBD1. V trimming: 5 bases; J trimming: 3 bases; junction bases outside the gene matches: 19. CDR3 length equals 19 residues. Looked up from germline, CDR1 is LNHDA and CDR2 is SQIVND (reference sequence). This CDR3 reads CASSPFVSRGRGSYNEQFF. For the CDR3, the DNA is TGTGCCAGTAGTCCCTTTGTCTCCCGTGGCAGGGGGAGCTACAATGAGCAGTTCTTC.

This clonotype was found many times. This chain connects TRBV12-3 or TRBV12-4 to TRBJ2-2, with a possible D match to TRBD1 (5 bases). Trimming pared 6 bases from V and 6 bases from J, leaving 14 bases between. The CDR3 has 14 amino acids. The CDR3 protein is CASRQDLRSGELFF. CDR3 nucleotide sequence: TGTGCCAGCAGACAGGACCTACGCTCCGGGGAGCTGTTTTTT.

This clonotype has a count of ten or more. V is TRBV15 and J is TRBJ2-1; D remains ambiguous. In germline, CDR1 is LNHNV, CDR2 YYDKDF (reference sequence). This CDR3 has 16 amino acids. V was clipped by 0 bases and J by 6 bases, with 15 bases between them. This chain's CDR3 is CATSRDLHPNPNEQFF. The CDR3 DNA sequence: TGTGCCACCAGCAGAGATCTGCATCCCAATCCCAATGAGCAGTTCTTC.

This clonotype was observed at least ten times. The gene calls are TRBV5-1 and TRBJ2-7, with 8 bases aligning to TRBD2. The CDR3 runs 14 residues. CDR1 SGHRS and CDR2 YFSETQ come from the germline V gene. The trim removed 2 bases at V and 0 bases at J, leaving 1 base unmatched. The CDR3 DNA reads TGCGCCAGCAGCTTAAGCGGGAGCTCCTACGAGCAGTACTTC. Its translation is CASSLSGSSYEQYF.

This clonotype was detected ten times or more. The chain combines TRBV10-3 with TRBJ1-5; D is uncertain. The V and J ends lost 5 bases and 1 base respectively, with 6 bases between them. The germline V gene has CDR1 ENHRY and CDR2 SYGVKD. The CDR3 sequence is 13 residues long. The CDR3 loop is CAISRESNQPQHF. The CDR3, as DNA: TGTGCCATCAGTAGGGAGAGCAATCAGCCCCAGCATTTT.

This clonotype was seen at least ten times. This chain joins TRBV12-3 or TRBV12-4 and TRBJ2-7, with D maybe TRBD1 (6 bases). CDR3 length: 15 amino acids. The V gene lost 2 bases and the J gene lost 7 bases, with 18 bases spanning the gap. Written as DNA, the CDR3 is TGTGCCAGCAGTTTATATCGGACAGCACCGAGGGAGCAGTACTTC. Its translation is CASSLYRTAPREQYF.

In this sample, this clonotype turned up many times. V is TRBV20-1 and J is TRBJ1-5; D perhaps matches TRBD1 (6 bases). Germline V gene data show CDR1 as DFQATT and CDR2 as SNEGSKA (reference sequence). Trimming took 0 bases from V and 1 from J, leaving 10 bases between them. CDR3 length: 15 amino acids. This CDR3 reads CSARESGESNQPQHF. In DNA, the CDR3 is TGCAGTGCTAGAGAGTCAGGGGAAAGCAATCAGCCCCAGCATTTT.

This clonotype has at least ten counts. The chain uses TRBV5-1 and TRBJ1-4; tentative D call: TRBD1 (5 bases). Germline V gene sequence: CDR1 SGHRS, CDR2 YFSETQ. V lost 3 bases, J lost 5 bases, and 11 bases lay in between. This CDR3 spans 14 amino acids. This CDR3 is CASSSGRGNEKLFF. In DNA, the CDR3 is TGCGCCAGCAGCTCGGGGCGCGGGAATGAAAAACTGTTTTTT.